This section outlines one T cell receptor beta chain sequence together with its context. Germline assignment: CDR1 SGDLS and CDR2 YYNGEE. After removal of 2 bases from V and 3 bases from J, the junction contained 9 bases not matched to a gene. The CDR3 is 16 residues long. This table comes from immunoSEQ multiplex PCR, and its TCRdb copy is limited to in-frame clones, with some not included. Counted here are 250,000 or so clones, roughly 84% occurring once; the ten biggest clones make up roughly 1.4%. This sample is drawn from a study of blood T cell repertoires in COVID-19. The source of this sequence is a woman between 40 and 50 years old who had recovered from COVID-19. Sequenced sample: peripheral blood. The rearrangement joins TRBV9 to TRBJ2-3; 7 bases fit TRBD2. CDR3 residues: CASSVLPAGETDTQYF. The CDR3 DNA is TGTGCCAGCAGCGTCTTACCGGCGGGGGAGACAGATACGCAGTATTTT. Variable domain in full (rest from reference TRBV9 and TRBJ2-3): DSGVTQTPKHLITATGQRVTLRCSPRSGDLSVYWYQQSLDQGLQFLIQYYNGEERAKGNILERFSAQQFPDLHSELNLSSLELGDSALYFCASSVLPAGETDTQYFGPGTRLTVL.